This T cell receptor beta chain was recorded in a study of preoperative IRX-2 immunotherapy in early breast cancer. Per the germline V gene, CDR1 is LNHDA and CDR2 is SQIVND (reference sequence). The V and J ends lost 2 bases and 0 bases respectively, with 11 bases between them. The CDR3 consists of 16 residues. Clones were sequenced by immunoSEQ multiplex PCR, and TCRdb holds only the in-frame ones, with some missing. This sample carries under 25,000 clones, around 85% of them seen once, and the ten largest clones take roughly 1.2%. As to treatment: preoperative locoregional IRX-2 cytokine immunotherapy. Samples came from a phase Ib trial of preoperative locoregional IRX-2 cytokine immunotherapy.

The clonotype was recovered from a human donor with breast cancer. Sequenced material: lymph node tissue, taken after IRX-2 immunotherapy. The rearrangement uses TRBV19 and TRBJ1-5; D is undetermined. The CDR3 nucleotides are TGTGCCAGTAGTATAAGGACGGGGTATAGCAATCAGCCCCAGCATTTT. Translating it yields CASSIRTGYSNQPQHF.